This TCR beta chain was documented in a study of blood T cell repertoires in COVID-19. Background on the study: Acute-phase and convalescent COVID-19 samples originated in the United States, Italy and Spain.

This CDR3 has 17 amino acids. In the original processing: Reference gene primers were amplified, and this amplification served to estimate nucleated cell counts. Profiling relied on immunoSEQ multiplex PCR, and the TCRdb table lists in-frame clones only, not all of them. For V, J and clone size, that table is used; D and trimming come from the DNA. This sample has fewer than 400,000 clones, with around 90% found just once. This chain joins TRBV21-1 and TRBJ2-3; the D call in the table, TRBD1, was not verified against the DNA. TRBV21-1 is reported as a pseudogene. The TCR sequence derives from a woman aged 25-40 years who had recovered from COVID-19. The sequenced sample consisted of PBMCs or T cells enriched from blood (not recorded which). The CDR3 reads CASSKRNLQGSTDTQYF. The CDR3 DNA reads TGTGCCAGCAGCAAGAGAAACCTTCAGGGGAGCACAGATACGCAGTATTTT.